The 20 T cell receptor beta chains below all came from one sample that was sequenced in a study of T-cell reconstitution after alpha-beta-depleted transplantation in children. The TCRbeta library incorporated unique molecular identifiers. MiXCR was run by TCRdb on the PCR reads, yielding one entry per CDR3 protein. There are 900,000 or so distinct CDR3 sequences in the sample; 15% to 20% occur only once, and 5% lies in the top ten. The source material was PBMCs, mostly from graft donor cells, sampled 360 days after TCRalphabeta/CD19-depleted stem cell transplant. The receptor set was obtained from a male patient younger than 18 who had a stem cell transplant for acute lymphoblastic leukemia, so the T cells may come from the graft donor.

This clonotype showed up just a few times. The chain joins TRBV7-2 to TRBJ2-4, with a weak D call TRBD2 (7 bases). The CDR3 totals 16 residues. Germline CDR1 SGHTA, CDR2 FQGNSA. Trimming pared 1 base from V and 5 bases from J, leaving 15 bases between. The CDR3 here is CASSLGVSGGQNIQYF. In DNA, the CDR3 is TGTGCCAGCAGCTTAGGGGTGTCCGGGGGGCAAAACATTCAGTACTTC.

This chain joins TRBV10-3 and TRBJ2-1; 8 positions match TRBD2. Germline values: CDR1 ENHRY, CDR2 SYGVKD. V dropped 3 bases and J dropped 4; count of bases not matched to a gene: 2. The CDR3 sequence is 14 residues long. CDR3 nucleotide sequence: TGTGCCATCAGTGAACGGGAGGGTTACAATGAGCAGTTCTTC. This codes for CAISEREGYNEQFF.

The rearrangement joins TRBV11-1 to TRBJ2-1; D unresolved. V was clipped by 5 bases and J by 0 bases, with 20 bases between them. Germline V CDR1 and CDR2: SGHAT, FQDESV (reference sequence). The CDR3 is 18 residues long. The chain's CDR3 is CASSTEDDWISSYNEQFF. Here the CDR3 DNA reads TGTGCCAGCAGCACAGAGGACGATTGGATTAGCTCCTACAATGAGCAGTTCTTC.

This clonotype was seen ten or more times. The genes are TRBV12-3 or TRBV12-4 and TRBJ2-7; 10 nucleotides agree with TRBD2. The J segment lost 4 bases and the V segment lost 6 bases, leaving 6 bases of the junction unmatched. The CDR3 has 14 residues. In nucleotides, the CDR3 is TGTGCCAGCAGACTAGCGGGATACGGGTACGAGCAGTACTTC. This sequence encodes CASRLAGYGYEQYF.

V gene TRBV7-8 combines with J gene TRBJ2-5, with 8 positions matching TRBD2. From germline, CDR1 is SGHVS and CDR2 FQNEAQ. V gave up 1 base and J gave up 7 bases; unmatched junction bases: 14. The CDR3 contains 17 residues. The CDR3, as DNA: TGTGCCAGCAGCTTAGTTCGGGGGGGGCAGTCGGGTTCGACCCAGTACTTC. Translated, it gives CASSLVRGGQSGSTQYF.

This clonotype was seen at least ten times. This chain uses TRBV29-1 with TRBJ2-5; TRBD2 matches 10 bases. The CDR3 sequence is 15 residues long. Germline V lookup: CDR1 SQVTM, CDR2 ANQGSEA. The trim removed 5 bases at V and 2 bases at J, leaving 8 bases unmatched. CDR3 region: CSVRTRTSGQETQYF. The CDR3 bases are TGCAGCGTTCGCACCCGGACTAGCGGACAAGAGACCCAGTACTTC.

The rearrangement links TRBV5-1 to TRBJ2-3, with TRBD1 identical over 9 bases. The CDR3 spans 14 residues. The junction had 2 bases not matched to a gene; V was cut back by 4 bases and J by 2 bases. Germline values: CDR1 SGHRS, CDR2 YFSETQ. In DNA, the CDR3 is TGCGCCAGCAGCGGACAGGGGACCACAGATACGCAGTATTTT. The encoded protein is CASSGQGTTDTQYF.

This clonotype has just one count. The V call is TRBV7-7, the J call TRBJ2-7, with D possibly TRBD2 on 5 matching bases. Trimming removed 5 bases at V and 5 bases at J, with 19 bases between. The CDR3 runs 15 residues. CDR1 and CDR2 from the germline V gene are SSHAT and FNYEAQ (reference sequence). The CDR3 sequence: CASSERGLSADEQYF. In DNA, the CDR3 is TGTGCCAGCAGCGAGCGAGGGCTATCTGCAGACGAGCAGTACTTC.

The chain uses TRBV10-1 and TRBJ2-3; 9 bases are a match to TRBD2. CDR3 length: 17 residues. The germline V gene encodes CDR1 WNHNN and CDR2 SYGVQD (reference sequence). Trimming at V came to 0 bases and at J to 3 bases, leaving 7 bases not matched to a gene. The CDR3 DNA is TGCGCCAGCAGTGAGTCGTTTAGCGGGAGTTGGACAGATACGCAGTATTTT. This codes for CASSESFSGSWTDTQYF.

Concerning this clonotype itself: Germline and junction disagree at one end, which may indicate a read error. The chain employs TRBV15 and TRBJ2-3, with 8 bases fitting TRBD1. CDR3 length: 15 amino acids. Per germline, CDR1 LNHNV and CDR2 YYDKDF (reference sequence). The DNA of the CDR3 is TGTGCCACCAGCCGAGACAGGGGTGGCACAGATACGCAGTATTTT. It encodes CATSRDRGGTDTQYF.

The CDR3 here is CASSFAVSAKNIQYF. Here the CDR3 DNA reads TGTGCCAGCAGTTTTGCGGTTTCGGCCAAAAACATTCAGTACTTC. This sequence joins TRBV27 and TRBJ2-4; no reliable D call. The CDR3 spans 15 residues. Germline CDR1 reads MNHEY; CDR2 reads SMNVEV (reference sequence). V lost 3 bases, J lost 1 base, and 10 bases lay in between.

This clonotype was seen only a few times. The CDR3: CASSPIPWGGTDTQYF. CDR3 in DNA: TGTGCCAGCTCCCCAATCCCTTGGGGCGGCACAGATACGCAGTATTTT. This sequence joins TRBV18 and TRBJ2-3; maybe TRBD1 (5 bases). The germline V gene has CDR1 KGHSH and CDR2 LQKENI. The CDR3 is made up of 16 amino acids. Trimming shortened V by 6 bases and J by 1 base, and 17 bases separated the two germline ends. The full variable domain, completed using reference TRBV18 and TRBJ2-3, is NAGVMQNPRHLVRRRGQEARLRCSPMKGHSHVYWYRQLPEEGLKFMVYLQKENIIDESGMPKERFSAEFPKEGPSILRIQQVVRGDSAAYFCASSPIPWGGTDTQYFGPGTRLTVL.

The J gene is TRBJ2-5, the V gene TRBV12-3 or TRBV12-4, with D uncertain. Between the trimmed V and J ends, which lost 6 bases and 1 base, there was a span of 9 bases. The CDR3 is 13 amino acids. The CDR3 spells CASSNGFQETQYF. The CDR3 DNA sequence: TGTGCCAGCAGCAATGGATTCCAAGAGACCCAGTACTTC.

This clonotype was seen only a few times. V gene TRBV5-6 combines with J gene TRBJ2-2; weak D call: TRBD1 (6 bases). The CDR3 runs 15 residues. V was pared by 5 bases and J by 4 bases, with 15 bases between. CDR1 is SGHDT and CDR2 is YYEEEE in the germline V gene. The CDR3 DNA reads TGTGCCAGCAGACCCGGGACAACTTTCACCGGGGAGCTGTTTTTT. Translated: CASRPGTTFTGELFF. Together with reference TRBV5-6 and TRBJ2-2, the CDR3 gives the full variable domain: DAGVTQSPTHLIKTRGQQVTLRCSPKSGHDTVSWYQQALGQGPQFIFQYYEEEERQRGNFPDRFSGHQFPNYSSELNVNALLLGDSALYLCASRPGTTFTGELFFGEGSRLTVL.

This clonotype was counted many times. The CDR3 region is CASSLWTSGKYEQYF. CDR3 DNA: TGTGCCAGCAGCTTGTGGACTAGCGGTAAATACGAGCAGTACTTC. The chain uses TRBV5-6 and TRBJ2-7; the match to TRBD2 covers 10 bases. V trimming: 1 base; J trimming: 4 bases; junction bases outside the gene matches: 5. Germline loops: CDR1 SGHDT, CDR2 YYEEEE. The CDR3 extends over 15 amino acids. Full variable domain (missing parts from reference TRBV5-6 and TRBJ2-7): DAGVTQSPTHLIKTRGQQVTLRCSPKSGHDTVSWYQQALGQGPQFIFQYYEEEERQRGNFPDRFSGHQFPNYSSELNVNALLLGDSALYLCASSLWTSGKYEQYFGPGTRLTVT.

The chain uses TRBV29-1 and TRBJ1-2; D unclear. This CDR3 region has 12 residues. V was cut by 4 bases and J by 8 bases, with 14 bases left in between. Germline-derived CDR1 and CDR2 are SQVTM and ANQGSEA. The CDR3 sequence is CSVASDAGGYTF. The DNA for the CDR3 is TGCAGCGTTGCTTCGGATGCAGGAGGCTACACCTTC.

This clonotype was counted only a few times. This chain joins TRBV29-1 and TRBJ2-1; D unclear. Germline V CDR1 and CDR2: SQVTM, ANQGSEA. This CDR3 has 13 residues. Trimming shortened V by 8 bases and J by 2 bases, and 13 bases separated the two germline ends. This CDR3 is CSLNTVAYNEQFF. DNA of the CDR3: TGCAGCCTGAACACGGTCGCCTACAATGAGCAGTTCTTC.

The rearrangement uses TRBV5-1 and TRBJ1-1; a possible D gene is TRBD1 (6 bases). V lost 4 bases and J 3 bases, leaving 13 bases between the germline ends. Germline CDR1 is SGHRS and CDR2 is YFSETQ. The CDR3 has 14 residues. The CDR3 sequence: CASSRVGGDTEAFF. The CDR3 DNA reads TGCGCCAGCAGCCGAGTAGGGGGGGACACTGAAGCTTTCTTT.

This clonotype turned up a few times. The V gene is TRBV7-9, the J gene TRBJ1-1, with unresolved D. The CDR3 runs to 13 residues. Germline V gene lookup returns CDR1 SEHNR and CDR2 FQNEAQ (reference sequence). Trimming removed 5 bases from V and 6 bases from J, with 13 bases in between. CDR3 bases: TGTGCCAGCAGCGTTCGGACGGGCGCTGAAGCTTTCTTT. Translation: CASSVRTGAEAFF.

The chain uses TRBV10-3 and TRBJ2-1; TRBD2 matches 11 bases. Trimming at V came to 0 bases and at J to 9 bases, leaving 16 bases not matched to a gene. Germline lookup yields CDR1 ENHRY and CDR2 SYGVKD. The CDR3 runs 19 residues. CDR3 protein: CAISESPPSLAGVLGEQFF. DNA for the CDR3: TGTGCCATCAGTGAGTCCCCTCCATCACTAGCGGGAGTGTTGGGTGAGCAGTTCTTC.